What follows is one T cell receptor (beta chain) and its context. This record comes from a study of cytotoxic CD8 clonotypes in ibrutinib-treated CLL. Across the whole study: The cohort had about 11 relapsed/refractory and over 14 treatment-naive patients, 17 to 18 IGHV unmutated.

TCRdb's copy holds only in-frame clones and misses some; the assay was immunoSEQ multiplex PCR. The data hold roughly 190,000 clones, with around 72% observed a single time. This CDR3 has 15 amino acids. CDR1 and CDR2 from the germline V gene are SEHNR and FQNEAQ (reference sequence). V shed 1 base and J 1 base; nucleotides not matched to a gene: 2. The chain recombines TRBV7-9 with TRBJ1-1; TRBD1 matches at 8 bases. Specimen: PBMCs, collected after 24 months of ibrutinib treatment. This receptor was obtained from a human donor with chronic lymphocytic leukemia. CDR3 loop: CASSLVGTGNTEAFF. The DNA for the CDR3 is TGTGCCAGCAGCTTAGTGGGGACAGGGAACACTGAAGCTTTCTTT.